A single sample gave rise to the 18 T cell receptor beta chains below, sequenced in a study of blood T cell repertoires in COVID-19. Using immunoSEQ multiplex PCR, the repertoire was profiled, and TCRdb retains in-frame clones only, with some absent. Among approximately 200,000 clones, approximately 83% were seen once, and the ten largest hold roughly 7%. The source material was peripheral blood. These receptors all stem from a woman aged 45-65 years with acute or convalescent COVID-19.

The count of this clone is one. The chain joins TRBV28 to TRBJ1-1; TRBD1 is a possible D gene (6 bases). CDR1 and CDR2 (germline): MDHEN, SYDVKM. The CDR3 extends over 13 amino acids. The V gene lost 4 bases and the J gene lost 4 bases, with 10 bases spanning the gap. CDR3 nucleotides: TGTGCCAGCAGTTCCGTCAGGGGCACTGAAGCTTTCTTT. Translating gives CASSSVRGTEAFF.

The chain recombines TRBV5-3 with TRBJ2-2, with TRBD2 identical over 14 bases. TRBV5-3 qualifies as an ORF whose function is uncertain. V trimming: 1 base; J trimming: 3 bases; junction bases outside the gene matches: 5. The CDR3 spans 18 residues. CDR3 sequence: CARSLRLAGGRDTGELFF. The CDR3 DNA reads TGTGCCAGAAGCTTGAGACTAGCGGGGGGGCGCGACACCGGGGAGCTGTTTTTT.

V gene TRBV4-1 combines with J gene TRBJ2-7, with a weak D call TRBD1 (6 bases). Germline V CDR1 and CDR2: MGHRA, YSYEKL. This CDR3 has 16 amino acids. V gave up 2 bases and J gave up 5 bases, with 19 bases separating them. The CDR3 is CASSQTRSSGDHEQYF. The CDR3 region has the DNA TGCGCCAGCAGCCAAACCCGCTCCTCAGGGGACCACGAGCAGTACTTC.

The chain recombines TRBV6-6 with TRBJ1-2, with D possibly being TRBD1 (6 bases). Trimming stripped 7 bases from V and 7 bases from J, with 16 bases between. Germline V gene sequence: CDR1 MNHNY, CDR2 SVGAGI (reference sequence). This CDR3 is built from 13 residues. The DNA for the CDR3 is TGTGCCAGCAACCTCAGGGGATCGTTTGGCTACACCTTC. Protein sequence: CASNLRGSFGYTF.

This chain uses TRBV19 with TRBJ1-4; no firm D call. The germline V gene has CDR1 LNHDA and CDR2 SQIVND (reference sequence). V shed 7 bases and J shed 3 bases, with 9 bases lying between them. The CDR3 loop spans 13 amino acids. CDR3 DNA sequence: TGTGCCAGTACCGACCTAGCTAATGAAAAACTGTTTTTT. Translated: CASTDLANEKLFF.

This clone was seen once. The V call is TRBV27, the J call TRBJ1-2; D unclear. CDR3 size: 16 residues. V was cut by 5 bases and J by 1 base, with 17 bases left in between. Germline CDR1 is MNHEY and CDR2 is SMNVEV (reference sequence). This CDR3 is CASSQWTGGINYGYTF. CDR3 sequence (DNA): TGTGCCAGCAGTCAATGGACGGGAGGCATTAACTATGGCTACACCTTC.

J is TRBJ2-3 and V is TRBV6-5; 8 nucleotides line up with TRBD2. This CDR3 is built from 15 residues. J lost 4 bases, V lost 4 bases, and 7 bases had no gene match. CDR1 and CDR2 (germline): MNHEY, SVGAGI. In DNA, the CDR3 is TGTGCCAGCAGTTCTCCCCGGGGGGGGGCAGATACGCAGTATTTT. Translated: CASSSPRGGADTQYF.

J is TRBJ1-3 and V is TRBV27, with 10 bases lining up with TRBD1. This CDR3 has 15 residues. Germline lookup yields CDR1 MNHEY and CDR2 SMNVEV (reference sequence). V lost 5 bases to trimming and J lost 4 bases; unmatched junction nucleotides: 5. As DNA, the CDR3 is TGTGCCAGCAGTATAGACAGGGGGCTCGGAAACACCATATATTTT. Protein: CASSIDRGLGNTIYF.

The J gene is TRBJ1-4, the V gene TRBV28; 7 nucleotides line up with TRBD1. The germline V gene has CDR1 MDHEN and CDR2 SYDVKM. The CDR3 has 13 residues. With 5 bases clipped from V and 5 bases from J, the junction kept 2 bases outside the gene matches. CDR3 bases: TGTGCCAGCAGTAAGACAGGGAATGAAAAACTGTTTTTT. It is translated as CASSKTGNEKLFF. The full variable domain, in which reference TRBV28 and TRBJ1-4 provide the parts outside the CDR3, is DVKVTQSSRYLVKRTGEKVFLECVQDMDHENMFWYRQDPGLGLRLIYFSYDVKMKEKGDIPEGYSVSREKKERFSLILESASTNQTSMYLCASSKTGNEKLFFGSGTQLSVL.

CDR3 sequence: CASSLIVGAYEQYF. The CDR3 nucleotides read TGTGCCAGCAGCTTGATAGTGGGCGCCTACGAGCAGTACTTC. The chain combines TRBV27 with TRBJ2-7; D remains unclear. Germline CDR1 reads MNHEY; CDR2 reads SMNVEV (reference sequence). The germline V and J ends were trimmed by 6 bases and 2 bases, with 14 bases remaining between them. This CDR3 has 14 residues.

The CDR3 loop is CASSLRGGSEKLFF. The DNA of the CDR3 is TGTGCCAGCAGCCTTAGGGGGGGCTCTGAAAAACTGTTTTTT. This chain uses TRBV11-2 with TRBJ1-4; tentatively, D is TRBD1 (6 bases). Trimming took off 5 bases at V and 7 bases at J, with 14 bases between the two ends. The CDR3 has 14 residues. Germline CDR1 is SGHAT and CDR2 is FQNNGV.

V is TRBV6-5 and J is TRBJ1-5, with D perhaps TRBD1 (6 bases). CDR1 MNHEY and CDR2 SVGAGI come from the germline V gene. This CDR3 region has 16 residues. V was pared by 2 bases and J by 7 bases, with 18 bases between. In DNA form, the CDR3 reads TGTGCCAGCAGTTACCAGAGGACAGTATTGGAACAGCCCCAGCATTTT. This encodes CASSYQRTVLEQPQHF.

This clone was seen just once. In DNA form, the CDR3 reads TGCGCCAGCAGCTTGGCTTCCTCGACAGGGAAAGCTTTCTTT. It yields the protein CASSLASSTGKAFF. V is TRBV5-1 and J is TRBJ1-1; 7 positions match TRBD1. Unmatched junction bases numbered 8, after V lost 0 bases and J lost 9 bases. CDR1 is SGHRS and CDR2 is YFSETQ in the germline V gene. The CDR3 runs 14 residues.

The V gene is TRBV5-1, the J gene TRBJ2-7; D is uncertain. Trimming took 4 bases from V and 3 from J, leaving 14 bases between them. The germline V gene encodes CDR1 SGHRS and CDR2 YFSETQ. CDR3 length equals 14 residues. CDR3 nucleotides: TGCGCCAGCAGCAACACCTTTCGCGGCTACGAGCAGTACTTC. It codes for CASSNTFRGYEQYF.

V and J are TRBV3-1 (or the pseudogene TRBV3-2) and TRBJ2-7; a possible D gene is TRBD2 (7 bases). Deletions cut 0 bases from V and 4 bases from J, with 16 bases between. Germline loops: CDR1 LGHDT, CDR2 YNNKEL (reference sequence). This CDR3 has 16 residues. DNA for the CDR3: TGTGCCAGCAGCCAAGATGGAGGGGGGGGACCTTACGAGCAGTACTTC. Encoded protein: CASSQDGGGGPYEQYF.

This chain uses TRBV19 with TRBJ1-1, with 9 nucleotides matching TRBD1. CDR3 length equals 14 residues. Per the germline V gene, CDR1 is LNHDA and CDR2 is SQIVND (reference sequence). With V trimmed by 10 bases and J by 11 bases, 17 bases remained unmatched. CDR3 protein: CATDNPGQGSYAFF. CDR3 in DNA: TGTGCCACCGATAATCCGGGACAGGGTTCATACGCTTTCTTT. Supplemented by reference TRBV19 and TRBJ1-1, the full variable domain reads DGGITQSPKYLFRKEGQNVTLSCEQNLNHDAMYWYRQDPGQGLRLIYYSQIVNDFQKGDIAEGYSVSREKKESFPLTVTSAQKNPTAFYLCATDNPGQGSYAFFGQGTRLTVV.

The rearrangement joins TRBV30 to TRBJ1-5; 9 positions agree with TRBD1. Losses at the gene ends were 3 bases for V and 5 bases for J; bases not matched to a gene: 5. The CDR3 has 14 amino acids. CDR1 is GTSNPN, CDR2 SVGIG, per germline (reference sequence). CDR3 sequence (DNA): TGTGCCTGGAGGGGACAGGGACCCTATCAGCCCCAGCATTTT. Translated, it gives CAWRGQGPYQPQHF.

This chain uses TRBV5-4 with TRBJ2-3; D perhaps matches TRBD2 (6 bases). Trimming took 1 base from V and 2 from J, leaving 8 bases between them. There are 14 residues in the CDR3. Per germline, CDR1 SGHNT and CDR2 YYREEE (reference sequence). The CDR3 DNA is TGTGCCAGCAGCTTGCGGGGGACCACAGATACGCAGTATTTT. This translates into CASSLRGTTDTQYF.